This entry lists 13 T cell receptor gamma chains sequenced from one sample in a study of gamma-delta chains in newborns, infants, children. TCRdb applied CATT to the reads for clone calling. The data hold over a thousand gamma-chain clones, with around 40% observed a single time. The sample consisted of blood. The receptors come from a child who was a newborn, infant or young child, either healthy, febrile or measles-vaccinated (not recorded which).

About this clone itself: Being one base from a much bigger clone, this may be a read error. The chain has TRGV9 and TRGJP. The J gene comes from matching the DNA to germline here; TCRdb lacks it. The CDR3 has 15 amino acids. Looked up from germline, CDR1 is GITISATS and CDR2 is ISYDGTV (reference sequence). Trimming cost V 3 bases and J 6 bases; bases outside gene matches: 2. The CDR3 nucleotides read TGTGCCTTGTGGGAGATAGAGTTGGGCAAAAAAATCAAGGTATTT. Translating gives CALWEIELGKKIKVF.

The gene calls are TRGV8 and TRGJP1. As TCRdb names no J gene, one was assigned here on the basis of a DNA match to germline. CDR1 and CDR2 (germline): VENAVY, YDSYNSRV. Losses at the gene ends were 1 base for V and 7 bases for J; bases not matched to a gene: 6. This CDR3 is 14 amino acids long. The CDR3 here is CATWDRKGGWFKIF. CDR3 DNA sequence: TGTGCCACCTGGGATAGAAAAGGTGGTTGGTTCAAGATATTT.

The chain recombines TRGV8 with TRGJ1 or TRGJ2. No J gene is reported in TCRdb; it was inferred here by comparing the DNA with germline. The CDR3 extends over 13 amino acids. CDR1 is VENAVY and CDR2 is YDSYNSRV in the germline V gene. J lost 4 bases, V lost 1 base, and 4 bases had no gene match. In nucleotides, the CDR3 is TGTGCCACCTGGGATAGTTCCTATTATAAGAAACTCTTT. It codes for CATWDSSYYKKLF.

The CDR3 nucleotides read TGTGCCACCTGGGTCACCGGTTGGTTCAAGATATTT. This encodes CATWVTGWFKIF. The chain couples TRGV8 to TRGJP1. As TCRdb names no J gene, one was assigned here on the basis of a DNA match to germline. The CDR3 consists of 12 residues. V gave up 5 bases and J gave up 8 bases; unmatched junction bases: 5. In germline, CDR1 is VENAVY, CDR2 YDSYNSRV.

For this clone: DNA and listed protein disagree at residue 7, so the protein shown here was translated from the DNA. The chain employs TRGV9 and TRGJP. The J gene was not available in TCRdb and was assigned here by matching the DNA to germline segments. Germline trimming cut 2 bases from V and 5 bases from J; bases unmatched to any gene: 3. Per germline, CDR1 GITISATS and CDR2 ISYDGTV (reference sequence). The CDR3 has 16 amino acids. DNA for the CDR3: TGTGCCTTGTGGGAGGATAAAGAGTTGGGCAAAAAAATCAAGGTATTT. This sequence encodes CALWEDKELGKKIKVF.

In this sample, this clone is large. This CDR3 is also generated by other DNA sequences in the sample. The chain uses TRGV9 and TRGJP. TCRdb records no J gene; here it was assigned by comparing the DNA to germline. Germline V gives CDR1 GITISATS, CDR2 ISYDGTV (reference sequence). The CDR3 length is 16 residues. V lost 3 bases and J lost 4; bases outside the gene matches: 3. The CDR3: CALWEPQELGKKIKVF. DNA for the CDR3: TGTGCCTTGTGGGAGCCACAAGAGTTGGGCAAAAAAATCAAGGTATTT.

This clone was recorded a few times. One end of the junction fails to match germline, which may point to a read error. J is TRGJ1 or TRGJ2 and V is TRGV2. The CDR3 is 11 amino acids. CDR1 and CDR2 (germline): EGSNGY, YDSYNSKV. The CDR3 DNA is TGTGCCACCCGGGACGCGTATAAGAAACTCTTT. Translating it yields CATRDAYKKLF.

On this clone itself: One end of the junction varies from germline; a read error may be responsible. The chain couples TRGV9 to TRGJP. The J gene is absent in TCRdb and was assigned here via DNA matching to germline. This CDR3 spans 19 amino acids. From germline, CDR1 is GITISATS and CDR2 ISYDGTV (reference sequence). Here the CDR3 reads CALWETSGPQELSKKIKVF. In DNA form, the CDR3 reads TGTGCCTTGTGGGAGACCTCAGGACCTCAAGAGTTGAGCAAAAAAATCAAGGTATTT.

By frequency in the sample, this clone is large. A much larger clone is a single base away; this may be a read error. The sample holds other DNA sequences that translate to the same CDR3. The chain combines TRGV9 with TRGJP. The germline gives CDR1 GITISATS, CDR2 ISYDGTV (reference sequence). The CDR3 length is 16 residues. Germline trimming cut 0 bases from V and 6 bases from J; bases unmatched to any gene: 2. The CDR3 region has the DNA TGTGCCTTGTGGGAGGTGCTAGAGTTGGGCAAAAAAATCAAGGTATTT. This sequence encodes CALWEVLELGKKIKVF.

V usage is TRGV9 and J usage is TRGJP. Assignment of the J gene here rests on matching the DNA to germline, because TCRdb gives none. The CDR3 runs to 17 residues. CDR1 and CDR2 from the germline V gene are GITISATS and ISYDGTV (reference sequence). Losses at the gene ends were 0 bases for V and 6 bases for J; bases not matched to a gene: 5. DNA of the CDR3: TGTGCCTTGTGGGAGGTGGGGGGAGAGTTGGGCAAAAAAATCAAGGTATTT. This sequence encodes CALWEVGGELGKKIKVF.

This clone was seen a handful of times. Additional DNA sequences in this sample encode the identical CDR3. V is TRGV9 and J is TRGJP. The J gene is not listed in TCRdb, so it was assigned here from a DNA match to germline. The V and J ends lost 1 base and 7 bases, in that order; junction bases with no gene match: 4. The germline V gene encodes CDR1 GITISATS and CDR2 ISYDGTV (reference sequence). The CDR3 is 16 residues long. The CDR3 sequence is CALWEVAELGKKIKVF. CDR3 DNA sequence: TGTGCCTTGTGGGAGGTCGCGGAGTTGGGCAAAAAAATCAAGGTATTT.

The chain combines TRGV9 with TRGJP1. V shed 8 bases, J shed 8 bases, and the junction held 14 bases outside the gene matches. Germline V gene sequence: CDR1 GITISATS, CDR2 ISYDGTV (reference sequence). This CDR3 is 14 amino acids long. The CDR3: CALYVYGGGWFKIF. DNA of the CDR3: TGTGCCTTGTATGTGTATGGGGGGGGTTGGTTCAAGATATTT.

V and J are TRGV9 and TRGJP. TCRdb records no J gene; here it was assigned by comparing the DNA to germline. The CDR3 length is 17 residues. Germline loops: CDR1 GITISATS, CDR2 ISYDGTV (reference sequence). Unmatched junction bases numbered 7, after V lost 1 base and J lost 7 bases. CDR3 DNA sequence: TGTGCCTTGTGGGAGGTAGATTGGGAGTTGGGCAAAAAAATCAAGGTATTT. Translation: CALWEVDWELGKKIKVF.